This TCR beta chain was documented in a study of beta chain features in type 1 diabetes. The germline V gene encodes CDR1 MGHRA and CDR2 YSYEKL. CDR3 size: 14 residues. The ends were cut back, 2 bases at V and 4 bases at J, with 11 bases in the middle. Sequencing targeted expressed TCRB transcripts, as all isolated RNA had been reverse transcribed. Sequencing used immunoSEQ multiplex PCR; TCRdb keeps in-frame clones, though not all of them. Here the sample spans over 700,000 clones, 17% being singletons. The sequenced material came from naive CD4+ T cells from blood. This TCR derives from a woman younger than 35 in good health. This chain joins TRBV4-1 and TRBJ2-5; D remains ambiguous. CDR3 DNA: TGCGCCAGCAGCCAAAGAAAGGGAACAGAGACCCAGTACTTC. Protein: CASSQRKGTETQYF.